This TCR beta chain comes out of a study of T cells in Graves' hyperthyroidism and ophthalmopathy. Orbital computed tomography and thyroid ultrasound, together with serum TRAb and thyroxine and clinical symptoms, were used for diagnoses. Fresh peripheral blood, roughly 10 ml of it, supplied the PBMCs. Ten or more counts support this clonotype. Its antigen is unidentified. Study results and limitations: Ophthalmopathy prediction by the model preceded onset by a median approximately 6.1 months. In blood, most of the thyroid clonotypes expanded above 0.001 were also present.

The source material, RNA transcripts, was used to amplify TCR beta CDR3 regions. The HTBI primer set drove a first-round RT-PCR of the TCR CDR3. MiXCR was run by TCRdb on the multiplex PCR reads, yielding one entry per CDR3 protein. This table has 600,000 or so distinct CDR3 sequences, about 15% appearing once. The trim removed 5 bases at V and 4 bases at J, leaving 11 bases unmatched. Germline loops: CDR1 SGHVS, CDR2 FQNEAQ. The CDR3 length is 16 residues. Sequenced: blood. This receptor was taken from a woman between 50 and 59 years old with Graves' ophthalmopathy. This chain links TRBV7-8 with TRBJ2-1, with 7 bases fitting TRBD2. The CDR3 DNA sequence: TGTGCCAGCAGCCTCAACGAAGGGACTAAATACAATGAGCAGTTCTTC. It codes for CASSLNEGTKYNEQFF.